The TCR beta chain described here comes from a study of Graves' ophthalmopathy and Graves' hyperthyroidism. Scientists amplified the TCR beta CDR3 regions from RNA transcripts. Investigators did first-round RT-PCR with HTBI primers, then second-round multiplex PCR. TCRdb re-called the multiplex PCR reads with MiXCR, one entry per CDR3 protein. The sample yields 500,000 to 700,000 distinct CDR3 sequences, about 20% seen once. The CDR3 runs to 15 residues. V lost 6 bases to trimming and J lost 2 bases; unmatched junction nucleotides: 5. CDR1 is SQVTM and CDR2 is ANQGSEA in the germline V gene. This chain uses TRBV29-1 with TRBJ2-5; TRBD2 matches at 14 bases. The sequenced sample consisted of peripheral blood. This receptor was identified in a woman younger than 35 with stable Graves' hyperthyroidism. Some clones in this sample may be carry-over from other donors' samples. The CDR3 DNA follows: TGCAGCGTCGACGGGACTAGCGGGAGACAAGAGACCCAGTACTTC. This gives the protein CSVDGTSGRQETQYF. Full variable domain (outside the CDR3, taken from reference TRBV29-1 and TRBJ2-5): SAVISQKPSRDICQRGTSLTIQCQVDSQVTMMFWYRQQPGQSLTLIATANQGSEATYESGFVIDKFPISRPNLTFSTLTVSNMSPEDSSIYLCSVDGTSGRQETQYFGPGTRLLVL.